Described below is a single T cell receptor (beta chain) sequence and its context. Its target is not known. The repertoire was sequenced with immunoSEQ multiplex PCR; TCRdb's copy has only in-frame clones and lacks some. The sample includes roughly 150,000 clones, about 85% seen only once; the top ten take approximately 2%. The data derive from a study of cytomegalovirus exposure and HLA in healthy donors. General study points: The authors enumerated 164 TCR beta chains as linked to cytomegalovirus.

V was pared by 4 bases and J by 0 bases, with 19 bases between. The CDR3 has 17 residues. CDR1 is SGDLS, CDR2 YYNGEE, per germline. The chain is built from TRBV9 and TRBJ1-1; D gene ambiguous. The sequencing sample was made of PBMCs. This sequence was found in a man in his thirties or forties in good health and CMV-seropositive. CDR3 sequence: CASSPFFRDNMNTEAFF. The CDR3 coding sequence is TGTGCCAGCAGCCCCTTTTTCCGGGATAATATGAACACTGAAGCTTTCTTT.